This T cell receptor beta chain was documented in a study of PD-1 blockade in classical Hodgkin lymphoma (dated by TCRdb to about 2020). General notes on the study: Nivolumab dosing was 3 mg/kg intravenously every 2 weeks, continuing until either disease progression or unacceptable toxicity. To define a peripheral blood immune signature of response to PD-1 blockade in classical Hodgkin lymphoma, the study combined TCR beta sequencing with CyTOF. The study at large found these results: Newly diagnosed patients were reported to have lower baseline TCR diversity than healthy donors, and relapsed/refractory patients were reported to have lower baseline TCR diversity still. The study covered only a single clinical trial cohort, and the causes of the repertoire differences, possibly disease activity or prior therapy, were still not defined. Lower diversity was observed in patients in whom nivolumab was started less than 1 year after ASCT, and these patients were excluded from later analyses so that confounding by immune reconstitution would be avoided. CD4+ but not CD8+ TCR diversity rose significantly by C4D1 (p=0.0027 vs p=0.16), most apparent in complete responders (p=0.02). Trial patients with a complete response had baseline diversity similar to that of newly diagnosed patients, while partial responders and progressors had significantly lower diversity.

Turning to this clone: This receptor's antigen is unknown. No base quality values were provided; no much bigger clone lies one nucleotide off.

Genomic DNA was extracted with the Qiagen DNeasy kit from unsorted PBMCs and from negatively selected CD4+ and CD8+ fractions. Amplification of TCR beta CDR3 regions was done by immunoSEQ multiplex PCR with primers that anneal to V and J segments. A synthetic immune receptor repertoire was used to minimize amplification bias, and any residual bias was removed computationally once sequencing was done. The paper's processing steps were these. Repertoire diversity was quantified as the Shannon entropy index using custom Python scripts. Unsorted, CD4+ and CD8+ repertoires were analyzed separately, except for combined analyses in which CD4+ and CD8+ sequences were merged in silico. Clonal expansion was defined as a frequency increase of at least 2-fold after treatment compared with C1D1, and clones undetected at baseline were assigned a pseudocount of 0.5. Clones with 0 or 1 copy at C1D1 were classified as singleton clones, and clones with 2 or more copies were classified as non-singleton clones. Clones expanded in unsorted samples were labelled as CD4+, CD8+ or unknown by matching protein sequences in sorted samples from the same patient. Diversity changes from C1D1 to C4D1 were tested in paired samples using Wilcoxon tests. TCRdb stores this immuneACCESS table with in-frame sequences only. Part of the clones is absent; in the studies checked, under half of the shortfall reflects unresolved V genes, and no reason is known for the rest. Clonal size and the V and J genes are those of that table, whereas D and trimming came from the DNA. The sample table shows 35,000 to 40,000 clones, and 88% are seen once. About 7.8% of the sample is held by the ten biggest clonotypes.

This specimen's time point label, per the study, means: cycle 2 day 1 (C2D1) of nivolumab. All trial patients had relapsed after autologous stem cell transplantation, with cohorts A, B and C differing in prior brentuximab vedotin exposure. The trial cohort comprised about 60 patients with relapsed/refractory classical Hodgkin lymphoma whose best overall responses were complete response, partial response or progressive disease. Trial patients were treated with single-agent nivolumab in the multi-cohort phase II CheckMate 205 trial. Best overall response was determined by an independent review committee according to the 2007 International Working Group response criteria. Trial PBMCs were collected just before the start of nivolumab (C1D1) and during therapy at cycle 2 day 1 and cycle 4 day 1. Peripheral blood was collected in 8 mL Vacutainer Cell Preparation Tubes, from which PBMCs were isolated by centrifugation and then cryopreserved.

The germline V gene encodes CDR1 MNHNY and CDR2 SVGAGI (reference sequence). The CDR3 runs 14 residues from the cysteine to the phenylalanine. The sequence is cut down to CDR3 DNA, 42 bases in frame from base 1. The junction shows trimming of 6 bases on V and 10 bases on J, plus 19 bases between the germline ends. Sequencing used peripheral blood mononuclear cells (PBMCs), obtained before the second cycle of nivolumab. The chain is made from TRBV6-6 and TRBJ1-5; a tentative D call is TRBD1 (6 bases match). This clonotype originated in a human donor with classical Hodgkin lymphoma. The CDR3 region reads CASRLGGANLPQHF. The nucleotides read TGTGCCAGCAGATTAGGGGGGGCGAATCTCCCCCAGCATTTT.